These T cell receptor beta chains were read from a single sample in a study of shared clonotypes between healthy human individuals. Profiled with immunoSEQ multiplex PCR; TCRdb holds only in-frame clones, not every one. This table has about 2.4 million clones, 80% to 95% appearing once. Sequenced input: naive CD4+ T cells from PBMCs. The source is a man between 18 and 35 years old in good health. Some clones in this sample may be carry-over from other donors' samples. Both conserved end residues are part of each CDR3. D genes are given only for firm matches. The size of a clone is reported for some rows only, either as once, few or many, or as a class for expanded clones.

D | size | J | V | CDR3 | DNA
. | . | TRBJ1-1 | TRBV2 | CASSEGIVMNTEAFF | TGTGCCAGCAGTGAAGGTATAGTAATGAACACTGAAGCTTTCTTT
. | . | TRBJ2-5 | TRBV5-6 | CASSLEGLETQYF | TGTGCCAGCAGCTTGGAAGGTCTAGAGACCCAGTACTTC
. | . | TRBJ1-5 | TRBV18 | CASSPPGANSNQPQHF | TGTGCCAGCTCACCGCCCGGGGCAAATAGCAATCAGCCCCAGCATTTT
. | . | TRBJ2-5 | TRBV7-3 | CASSLTGEETQYF | TGTGCCAGCAGCTTAACCGGAGAAGAGACCCAGTACTTC
. | . | TRBJ2-2 | TRBV27 | CASSFSLSNTGELFF | TGTGCCAGCAGTTTCTCGCTCTCGAACACCGGGGAGCTGTTTTTT
. | . | TRBJ1-5 | TRBV19 | CASSILGDQPQHF | TGTGCCAGTAGTATTTTGGGAGATCAGCCCCAGCATTTT
TRBD2 | . | TRBJ2-5 | TRBV6-5 | CASRPSGSGETQYF | TGTGCCAGCAGACCCAGCGGGAGTGGAGAGACCCAGTACTTC
. | . | TRBJ2-5 | TRBV9 | CASSVIGGEPGTQYF | TGTGCCAGCAGCGTAATCGGCGGGGAGCCCGGGACCCAGTACTTC
. | . | TRBJ1-1 | TRBV18 | CASSPPPGNTEAFF | TGTGCCAGCTCACCACCGCCGGGGAACACTGAAGCTTTCTTT
. | . | TRBJ1-4 | TRBV9 | CASSPSGAPKLFF | TGTGCCAGCAGCCCATCGGGGGCCCCAAAACTGTTTTTT
. | . | TRBJ2-5 | TRBV5-1 | CATTLGTNSYQETQYF | TGCGCCACCACACTCGGGACAAACTCTTACCAAGAGACCCAGTACTTC
. | . | TRBJ1-3 | TRBV18 | CASSPLESSGNTIYF | TGTGCCAGCTCACCACTGGAAAGCTCTGGAAACACCATATATTTT
. | . | TRBJ2-5 | TRBV5-4 | CASSLGVGNQETQYF | TGTGCCAGCAGCTTGGGGGTGGGGAACCAAGAGACCCAGTACTTC
. | once | TRBJ2-1 | TRBV7-3 | CASSSGQGSEQFF | TGTGCCAGCAGCTCAGGACAAGGCAGTGAGCAGTTCTTC
TRBD1 | . | TRBJ2-7 | TRBV28 | CASSLNPGQGYEQYF | TGTGCCAGCAGTCTCAATCCAGGACAGGGCTACGAGCAGTACTTC